This TCR beta chain emerged from a study of blood T cell repertoires in COVID-19. About the study: COVID-19 samples, acute and convalescent, were from the United States, Italy and Spain.

Authors' processing steps: The assay estimated nucleated cells by amplifying reference gene primers. Only in-frame clones appear in the TCRdb table, and some are missing; sequencing was by immunoSEQ multiplex PCR. V and J calls and clone size come straight from that table; D and trimming were deduced from the DNA. The repertoire consists of 250,000 to 300,000 clones, with 80% to 90% occurring once and the leading ten covering roughly 5.7%. CDR3 length equals 12 residues. Deletions cut 2 bases from V and 6 bases from J, with 7 bases between. Germline assignment: CDR1 SNHLY and CDR2 FYNNEI. This TCR came from an older man with acute or convalescent COVID-19. Sequences were obtained from peripheral blood. The chain joins TRBV2 to TRBJ2-5; D is possibly TRBD1 (6 bases). As DNA, the CDR3 is TGTGCCAGCAGTGAACAGGGGCAGACCCAGTACTTC. This gives the protein CASSEQGQTQYF. The full variable domain, with the rest looked up from reference TRBV2 and TRBJ2-5, is EPEVTQTPSHQVTQMGQEVILRCVPISNHLYFYWYRQILGQKVEFLVSFYNNEISEKSEIFDDQFSVERPDGSNFTLKIRSTKLEDSAMYFCASSEQGQTQYFGPGTRLLVL.